Here is one T cell receptor beta chain with its context. This sample is part of a study of relationships among human T cell subsets. Trimming removed 2 bases at V and 3 bases at J, with 9 bases between. The CDR3 has 14 residues. Germline-derived CDR1 and CDR2 are MNHNY and SVGAGI (reference sequence). The Th1 cells were the flow-through after CD25, CD56 and CD294 bead selections. TCR alpha and beta CDR3s were amplified from mRNA by semiquantitative ARM-PCR. Tagged nested gene-specific primers were used first, then communal superprimers amplified exponentially. First-round products served as template after exonuclease removal of nested primers. TCRdb re-analysed the multiplex PCR reads in MiXCR, keeping a single row per CDR3 protein. The data contain over 10,000 distinct CDR3 sequences, around 67% of them singletons.

J is TRBJ2-3 and V is TRBV6-6; D uncertain. This sequence was found in a man aged 40-49 years in good health. The sequenced sample was CD4+ Th1 cells sorted from blood. The CDR3 loop is CASSYPGVTDTQYF. The DNA of the CDR3 is TGTGCCAGCAGTTACCCAGGAGTTACAGATACGCAGTATTTT.